This entry lists 32 T cell receptor beta chains sequenced from one sample in a study of OX40 agonist ivuxolimab in advanced cancers. Library generation was performed with the immunoSEQ multiplex PCR assay. The table comes from immuneACCESS by way of TCRdb, which keeps in-frame sequences with V and J called. Part of the clones is missing from these tables; in studies checked, under half for an unresolved V gene and the rest for unknown reasons. The sample includes tens of thousands of clones, with roughly 93% observed a single time. The ten top clones hold under 0.35% of the sample. The sequencing here drew on CD4+ or CD8+ T cells sorted from blood, taken in a trial of the OX40 agonist ivuxolimab. These receptors all come from an adult with an advanced solid tumor such as melanoma, head and neck, liver or kidney cancer.

The J gene is TRBJ2-7, the V gene TRBV15; weak D call: TRBD2 (5 bases). This CDR3 region has 16 residues. Germline values: CDR1 LNHNV, CDR2 YYDKDF (reference sequence). Trimming stripped 0 bases from V and 7 bases from J, with 19 bases between. The CDR3 spells CATSRDLLAGNLEQYF. CDR3 DNA: TGTGCCACCAGCAGAGATCTTCTAGCTGGGAACCTTGAGCAGTACTTC.

J is TRBJ2-1 and V is TRBV9; 14 bases match TRBD2. Germline V lookup: CDR1 SGDLS, CDR2 YYNGEE. This CDR3 spans 15 amino acids. J was trimmed by 9 bases and V by 4 bases; bases with no gene match: 6. CDR3 DNA: TGTGCCAGCAGCCCGGGACTAGCGGGGGTGGGTGAGCAGTTCTTC. Translating gives CASSPGLAGVGEQFF.

This chain uses TRBV7-8 with TRBJ2-3; 7 bases fit TRBD2. In germline, CDR1 is SGHVS, CDR2 FQNEAQ. This CDR3 is built from 14 residues. V trimming: 3 bases; J trimming: 7 bases; junction bases outside the gene matches: 7. CDR3 coding DNA: TGTGCCAGCAGCTTTGGGTCGCGGGAGAATACGCAGTATTTT. It encodes CASSFGSRENTQYF.

The chain couples TRBV18 to TRBJ1-1, with a tentative D call TRBD1 (6 bases). This CDR3 spans 15 amino acids. Trimming cost V 4 bases and J 3 bases, with 15 bases left between them. Germline V gene data show CDR1 as KGHSH and CDR2 as LQKENI. The CDR3 bases are TGTGCCAGCTCACTAAGAGGGGGGAGGGACACTGAAGCTTTCTTT. Translating it yields CASSLRGGRDTEAFF.

Here the CDR3 reads CASSLKGPPYEQYF. CDR3 nucleotide sequence: TGTGCCAGCAGCTTAAAGGGCCCCCCCTACGAGCAGTACTTC. The chain uses TRBV7-2 and TRBJ2-7, with unresolved D. The CDR3 runs 14 residues. V lost 2 bases and J lost 2, with 10 bases in between. The germline V gene encodes CDR1 SGHTA and CDR2 FQGNSA.

The chain is built from TRBV28 and TRBJ1-5; D call uncertain. Trimming cost V 6 bases and J 6 bases, with 9 bases left between them. The germline V gene encodes CDR1 MDHEN and CDR2 SYDVKM. This CDR3 has 12 residues. CDR3 nucleotides: TGTGCCAGCAGCTCCGATGTTCAGCCCCAGCATTTT. Translation gives CASSSDVQPQHF.

This clone was found once. The chain carries TRBV29-1 and TRBJ2-7; 7 bases fit TRBD2. J gave up 2 bases and V 4 bases, and 11 bases lay outside the gene matches. CDR1 and CDR2 from the germline V gene are SQVTM and ANQGSEA. The CDR3 covers 15 residues. The CDR3 DNA follows: TGCAGCGTTGTATTTGGCATAGCGGGTGCCTACGAGCAGTACTTC. It yields the protein CSVVFGIAGAYEQYF.

This chain connects TRBV6-1 to TRBJ1-1; no clear D gene. The germline CDR1 and CDR2 sequences are MNHNS and SASEGT. Trimming removed 4 bases from V and 1 base from J, with 10 bases in between. The CDR3 spans 14 residues. Written as DNA, the CDR3 is TGTGCCAGCAGTGTTGTTTCAGGGAACACTGAAGCTTTCTTT. Protein product: CASSVVSGNTEAFF.

The rearrangement joins TRBV9 to TRBJ1-2; D is unresolved. V shed 2 bases and J shed 5 bases, with 16 bases lying between them. The CDR3 spans 15 residues. Germline-derived CDR1 and CDR2 are SGDLS and YYNGEE. CDR3: CASSVGRGGPYGYTF. The DNA of the CDR3 is TGTGCCAGCAGCGTTGGCCGAGGAGGACCGTATGGCTACACCTTC.

This rearrangement joins TRBV9 to TRBJ2-1; 13 bases line up with TRBD2. CDR1 and CDR2 (germline): SGDLS, YYNGEE. Trimming at V came to 3 bases and at J to 10 bases, leaving 7 bases not matched to a gene. The CDR3 length is 15 residues. The CDR3 sequence: CASSAGLAGVGEQFF. Here the CDR3 DNA reads TGTGCCAGCAGCGCTGGACTAGCGGGAGTAGGGGAGCAGTTCTTC.

This chain uses TRBV5-6 with TRBJ1-5; D call uncertain. In germline, CDR1 is SGHDT, CDR2 YYEEEE. V gave up 3 bases and J gave up 0 bases, with 13 bases separating them. This CDR3 contains 16 residues. The CDR3: CASSSGGPVSNQPQHF. CDR3 sequence (DNA): TGTGCCAGCAGCTCGGGTGGGCCGGTTAGCAATCAGCCCCAGCATTTT.

The chain couples TRBV28 to TRBJ2-3; D possibly corresponds to TRBD1 (6 bases). The V and J ends lost 3 bases and 0 bases respectively, with 19 bases between them. CDR3 length: 18 residues. CDR1 and CDR2 from the germline V gene are MDHEN and SYDVKM. The CDR3 loop is CASSFPPVGQGSTDTQYF. DNA of the CDR3: TGTGCCAGCAGTTTCCCCCCGGTCGGGCAGGGGAGCACAGATACGCAGTATTTT.

The chain carries TRBV5-4 and TRBJ2-2; D possibly uses TRBD1 or TRBD2 (5 bases each). The germline V and J ends were trimmed by 6 bases and 4 bases, with 16 bases remaining between them. Germline V gene lookup returns CDR1 SGHNT and CDR2 YYREEE (reference sequence). CDR3 length equals 15 residues. The CDR3 DNA is TGTGCCAGCACCCCGGGGCGGGCCTTCACCGGGGAGCTGTTTTTT. The encoded protein is CASTPGRAFTGELFF.

The chain uses TRBV28 and TRBJ2-1; 12 nucleotides match TRBD2. Trimming took 8 bases from V and 2 from J; bases not matched to a gene: 10. Looked up from germline, CDR1 is MDHEN and CDR2 is SYDVKM. The CDR3 runs to 17 residues. The CDR3 here is CASHGTSGFGPYNEQFF. The CDR3 region has the DNA TGTGCCAGCCATGGGACTAGCGGGTTCGGGCCCTACAATGAGCAGTTCTTC.

This clone was seen only a few times. The rearrangement joins TRBV7-6 to TRBJ2-6; maybe TRBD1 (6 bases). The V end was cut by 5 bases, the J end by 4 bases, with 12 bases between. Germline CDR1 SGHVS, CDR2 FNYEAQ. There are 15 residues in the CDR3. CDR3 amino acids: CASSRRGEGANVLTF. The CDR3 coding sequence is TGTGCCAGCAGCCGCAGGGGAGAAGGGGCCAACGTCCTGACTTTC.

This clone has just one count. The rearrangement uses TRBV5-8 and TRBJ2-5; 12 positions agree with TRBD1. The end of the DNA aligns better with TRBJ2-7, so the J call may be wrong. Germline V gene data show CDR1 as SGHTS and CDR2 as YDEGEE. The CDR3 covers 15 residues. In DNA form, the CDR3 reads TGTGCCAGCAGCTTACAAGGGACAGGGGGCCTCGAGCAGTACTTC. Translation gives CASSLQGTGGLEQYF.

The chain combines TRBV6-6 with TRBJ2-1; 7 bases are shared with TRBD1. Germline CDR1 and CDR2: MNHNY and SVGAGI (reference sequence). Germline trimming cut 5 bases from V and 2 bases from J; bases unmatched to any gene: 6. This CDR3 contains 15 residues. CDR3 region: CASSRTGRTYNEQFF. The DNA for the CDR3 is TGTGCCAGCAGTCGGACAGGAAGGACCTACAATGAGCAGTTCTTC.

J is TRBJ2-4 and V is TRBV5-3; 10 nucleotides line up with TRBD2. TRBV5-3 is filed as an ORF, its function uncertain. Unmatched junction bases numbered 15, after V lost 0 bases and J lost 3 bases. The CDR3 has 20 residues. The CDR3 DNA follows: TGTGCCAGAAGCTTGGCGTTGATTAGCGGGAGGAATAATGACAAAAACATTCAGTACTTC. Translating gives CARSLALISGRNNDKNIQYF.

The chain is built from TRBV4-3 and TRBJ2-3; 13 bases are a match to TRBD2. Per germline, CDR1 LGHNA and CDR2 YSLEER. Germline trimming cut 3 bases from V and 4 bases from J; bases unmatched to any gene: 7. This CDR3 has 17 residues. The CDR3: CASSQVALAGGADTQYF. In nucleotides, the CDR3 is TGCGCCAGCAGCCAGGTGGCACTAGCGGGAGGGGCAGATACGCAGTATTTT.

The V call is TRBV28, the J call TRBJ2-1; 10 bases are a match to TRBD2. The germline V gene encodes CDR1 MDHEN and CDR2 SYDVKM. CDR3 length: 13 residues. Trimming at V came to 7 bases and at J to 6 bases, leaving 3 bases not matched to a gene. CDR3 sequence (DNA): TGTGCCAGCATTCTAGCGGGAGCCAATGAGCAGTTCTTC. It specifies CASILAGANEQFF.

The genes are TRBV28 and TRBJ1-4; D remains ambiguous. The V end was cut by 1 base, the J end by 5 bases, with 5 bases between. The CDR3 contains 13 residues. CDR1 is MDHEN, CDR2 SYDVKM, per germline. The CDR3 DNA follows: TGTGCCAGCAGTTTATCGGGGAATGAAAAACTGTTTTTT. It codes for CASSLSGNEKLFF. Drawing the rest from reference TRBV28 and TRBJ1-4, the complete variable domain is DVKVTQSSRYLVKRTGEKVFLECVQDMDHENMFWYRQDPGLGLRLIYFSYDVKMKEKGDIPEGYSVSREKKERFSLILESASTNQTSMYLCASSLSGNEKLFFGSGTQLSVL.

This clone was seen a single time. V usage is TRBV5-1 and J usage is TRBJ2-1, with 8 bases identical to TRBD2. This CDR3 contains 15 residues. Germline CDR1 and CDR2: SGHRS and YFSETQ. J gave up 5 bases and V 4 bases, and 8 bases lay outside the gene matches. The CDR3 reads CASSPGRGGDNEQFF. The CDR3 nucleotides are TGCGCCAGCAGCCCCGGGAGGGGAGGCGACAATGAGCAGTTCTTC.

This clone was detected only once. This sequence joins TRBV6-5 and TRBJ2-1, with 7 bases aligning to TRBD2. CDR3 length: 13 amino acids. Germline lookup yields CDR1 MNHEY and CDR2 SVGAGI. Trimming removed 4 bases from V and 10 bases from J; junction bases left unmatched: 7. CDR3 coding DNA: TGTGCCAGCAGTTTACCAGCAGCGGGAGAGCAGTTCTTC. Residues: CASSLPAAGEQFF.

The chain employs TRBV15 and TRBJ2-7, with a tentative D call TRBD2 (5 bases). The V end lost 3 bases, the J end lost 3 bases, and 15 bases lay between the germline ends. CDR3 length: 15 amino acids. Germline V gives CDR1 LNHNV, CDR2 YYDKDF (reference sequence). The CDR3 region is CATSSFGGPNYEQYF. The CDR3 nucleotides read TGTGCCACCAGCAGCTTTGGCGGGCCCAACTACGAGCAGTACTTC.

The CDR3 protein is CASSRAGGTNSNEQFF. Written as DNA, the CDR3 is TGTGCCAGTAGTCGGGCAGGGGGGACTAACTCTAATGAGCAGTTCTTC. This chain joins TRBV19 and TRBJ2-1; TRBD1 or TRBD2 may be the D gene (7 bases each). Between the trimmed V and J ends, which lost 5 bases and 7 bases, there was a span of 21 bases. Germline assignment: CDR1 LNHDA and CDR2 SQIVND (reference sequence). The CDR3 is 16 amino acids.

The rearrangement uses TRBV28 and TRBJ2-2, with 8 bases identical to TRBD2. The CDR3 sequence is 17 residues long. Germline loops: CDR1 MDHEN, CDR2 SYDVKM. Losses at the gene ends were 3 bases for V and 6 bases for J; bases not matched to a gene: 12. The CDR3 DNA reads TGTGCCAGCAGTTTTATTGGTGCTGGCGGGAGGTCCGGGGAGCTGTTTTTT. It yields the protein CASSFIGAGGRSGELFF.

The chain combines TRBV28 with TRBJ1-2, with 9 bases aligning to TRBD1. This CDR3 region has 13 residues. In germline, CDR1 is MDHEN, CDR2 SYDVKM. V lost 10 bases to trimming and J lost 8 bases; unmatched junction nucleotides: 11. The CDR3 reads CATNLQGAGGYTF. The CDR3 bases are TGTGCCACCAACCTACAGGGGGCTGGAGGCTACACCTTC.

The chain has TRBV7-2 and TRBJ2-5, with a possible D match to TRBD1 (6 bases). The CDR3 length is 16 residues. Looked up from germline, CDR1 is SGHTA and CDR2 is FQGNSA. V gave up 1 base and J gave up 5 bases, with 17 bases separating them. CDR3 amino acids: CASSLVGRGFRETQYF. In DNA, the CDR3 is TGTGCCAGCAGCTTAGTTGGCAGGGGTTTTAGGGAGACCCAGTACTTC.

The chain's CDR3 is CASSFGRAGISYEQYF. The CDR3 DNA is TGTGCCAGCAGTTTTGGTCGTGCCGGAATCTCCTACGAGCAGTACTTC. The rearrangement uses TRBV28 and TRBJ2-7; the D is unclear. The CDR3 loop spans 16 amino acids. V dropped 3 bases and J dropped 0 bases, with 15 bases sitting between them. The germline gives CDR1 MDHEN, CDR2 SYDVKM.

With regard to this clone: One end of the junction varies from germline; a read error may be responsible. The V and J genes are TRBV7-8 and TRBJ2-5; D is unresolved. There are 14 residues in the CDR3. CDR1 SGHVS and CDR2 FQNEAQ come from the germline V gene. CDR3: CASSYAGAEETQYF. In nucleotides, the CDR3 is TGTGCCAGCAGCTACGCAGGCGCGGAAGAAACCCAGTACTTC.

This sequence joins TRBV4-3 and TRBJ2-1; 10 bases agree with TRBD2. This CDR3 contains 16 residues. Trimming at V came to 4 bases and at J to 7 bases, leaving 10 bases not matched to a gene. Germline CDR1 is LGHNA and CDR2 is YSLEER. The CDR3 here is CASSLDPSGSRNEQFF. The CDR3 DNA reads TGCGCCAGCAGCCTAGACCCTAGCGGGAGTCGGAATGAGCAGTTCTTC.

This clone has a handful of counts. The rearrangement links TRBV6-5 to TRBJ1-5; unclear D gene. The V end was cut by 0 bases, the J end by 7 bases, with 13 bases between. Germline V gene sequence: CDR1 MNHEY, CDR2 SVGAGI. There are 15 residues in the CDR3. The chain's CDR3 is CASSYSAAGSQPQHF. In nucleotides, the CDR3 is TGTGCCAGCAGTTACTCTGCGGCAGGTTCACAGCCCCAGCATTTT.